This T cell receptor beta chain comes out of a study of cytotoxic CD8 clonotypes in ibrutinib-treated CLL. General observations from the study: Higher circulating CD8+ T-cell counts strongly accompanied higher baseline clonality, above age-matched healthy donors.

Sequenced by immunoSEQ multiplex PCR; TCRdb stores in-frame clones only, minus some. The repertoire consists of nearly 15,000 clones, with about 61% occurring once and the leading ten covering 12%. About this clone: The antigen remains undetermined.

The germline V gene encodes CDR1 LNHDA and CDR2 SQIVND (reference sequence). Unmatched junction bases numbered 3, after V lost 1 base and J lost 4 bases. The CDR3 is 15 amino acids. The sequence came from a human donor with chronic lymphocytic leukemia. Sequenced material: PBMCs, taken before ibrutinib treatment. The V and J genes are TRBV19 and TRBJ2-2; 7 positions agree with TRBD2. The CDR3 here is CASSIAAGATGELFF. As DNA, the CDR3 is TGTGCCAGTAGTATAGCTGCGGGAGCCACCGGGGAGCTGTTTTTT.